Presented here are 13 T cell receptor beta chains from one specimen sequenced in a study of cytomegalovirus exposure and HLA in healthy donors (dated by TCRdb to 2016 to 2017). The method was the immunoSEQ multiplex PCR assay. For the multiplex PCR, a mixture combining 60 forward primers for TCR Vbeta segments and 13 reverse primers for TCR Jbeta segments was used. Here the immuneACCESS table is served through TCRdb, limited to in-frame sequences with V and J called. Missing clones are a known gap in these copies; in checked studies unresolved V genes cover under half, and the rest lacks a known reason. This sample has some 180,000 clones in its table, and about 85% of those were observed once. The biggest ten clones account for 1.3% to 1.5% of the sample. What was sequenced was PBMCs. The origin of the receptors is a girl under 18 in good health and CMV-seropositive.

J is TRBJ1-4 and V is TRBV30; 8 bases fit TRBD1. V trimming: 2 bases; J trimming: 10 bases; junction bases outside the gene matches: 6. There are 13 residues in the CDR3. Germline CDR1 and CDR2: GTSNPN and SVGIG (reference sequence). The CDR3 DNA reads TGTGCCTGGAGTTTGGACAGGGAGAGAAAACTGTTTTTT. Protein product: CAWSLDRERKLFF.

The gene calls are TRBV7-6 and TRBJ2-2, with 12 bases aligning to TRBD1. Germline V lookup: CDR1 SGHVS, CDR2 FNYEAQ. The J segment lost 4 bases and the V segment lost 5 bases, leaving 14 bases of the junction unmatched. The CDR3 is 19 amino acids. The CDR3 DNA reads TGTGCCAGCAGCCGTGGGACAGGGGGCCCGCGTTTAGTCACCGGGGAGCTGTTTTTT. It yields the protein CASSRGTGGPRLVTGELFF.

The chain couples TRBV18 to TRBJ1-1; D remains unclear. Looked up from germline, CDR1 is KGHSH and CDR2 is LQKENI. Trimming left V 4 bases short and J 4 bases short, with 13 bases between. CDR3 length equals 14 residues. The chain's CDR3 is CASSLSISGTEAFF. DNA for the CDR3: TGTGCCAGCTCACTGAGCATTTCGGGCACTGAAGCTTTCTTT.

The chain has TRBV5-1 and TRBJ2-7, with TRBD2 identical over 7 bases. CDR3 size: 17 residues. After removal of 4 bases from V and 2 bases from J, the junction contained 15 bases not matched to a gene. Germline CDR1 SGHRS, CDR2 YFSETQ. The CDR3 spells CASSPRESTIIPYEQYF. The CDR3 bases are TGCGCCAGCAGCCCGCGGGAGTCCACAATTATACCCTACGAGCAGTACTTC.

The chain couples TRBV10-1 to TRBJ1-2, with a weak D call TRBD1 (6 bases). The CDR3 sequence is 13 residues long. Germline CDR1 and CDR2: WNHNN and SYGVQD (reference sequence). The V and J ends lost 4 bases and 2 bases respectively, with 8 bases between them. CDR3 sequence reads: CASSGTENYGYTF. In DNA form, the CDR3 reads TGCGCCAGCAGTGGGACAGAGAACTATGGCTACACCTTC.

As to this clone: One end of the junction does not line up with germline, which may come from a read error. CDR3 sequence (DNA): TGTGCCAGCAGTTACTCGGGCGACAGAAACTTC. Its translation is CASSYSGDRNF. This chain connects TRBV6-6 to TRBJ2-7; TRBD1 might be the D (5 bases). Germline lookup yields CDR1 MNHNY and CDR2 SVGAGI (reference sequence). This CDR3 region has 11 residues.

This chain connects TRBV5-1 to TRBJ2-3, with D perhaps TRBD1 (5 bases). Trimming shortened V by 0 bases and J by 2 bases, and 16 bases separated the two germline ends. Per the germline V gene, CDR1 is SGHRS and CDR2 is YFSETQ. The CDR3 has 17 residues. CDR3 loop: CASSLAAGMISTDTQYF. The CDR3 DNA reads TGCGCCAGCAGCTTGGCGGCAGGGATGATCTCCACAGATACGCAGTATTTT.

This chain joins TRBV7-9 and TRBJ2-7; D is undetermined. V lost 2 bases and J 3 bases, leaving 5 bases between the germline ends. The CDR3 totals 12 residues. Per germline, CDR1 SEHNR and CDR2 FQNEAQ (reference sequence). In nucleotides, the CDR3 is TGTGCCAGCAGCTTAAATAGCTACGAGCAGTACTTC. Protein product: CASSLNSYEQYF.

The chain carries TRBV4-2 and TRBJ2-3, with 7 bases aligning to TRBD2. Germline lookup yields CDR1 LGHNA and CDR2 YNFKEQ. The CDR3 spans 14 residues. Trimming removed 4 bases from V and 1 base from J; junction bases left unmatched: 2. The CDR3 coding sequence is TGTGCCAGCAGCCCAACTAGCGGCACAGATACGCAGTATTTT. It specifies CASSPTSGTDTQYF.

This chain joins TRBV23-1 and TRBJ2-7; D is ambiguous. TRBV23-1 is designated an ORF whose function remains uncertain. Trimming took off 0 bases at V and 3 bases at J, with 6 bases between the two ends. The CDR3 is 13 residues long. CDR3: CASSQSRCYEQYF. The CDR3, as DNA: TGCGCCAGCAGTCAATCCCGGTGCTACGAGCAGTACTTC.

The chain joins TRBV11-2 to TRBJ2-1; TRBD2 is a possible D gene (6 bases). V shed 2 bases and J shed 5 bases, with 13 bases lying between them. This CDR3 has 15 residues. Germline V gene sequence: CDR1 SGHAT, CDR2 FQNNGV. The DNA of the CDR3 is TGTGCCAGCAGCTTAAACAGCGGGTCTAACAATGAGCAGTTCTTC. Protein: CASSLNSGSNNEQFF.

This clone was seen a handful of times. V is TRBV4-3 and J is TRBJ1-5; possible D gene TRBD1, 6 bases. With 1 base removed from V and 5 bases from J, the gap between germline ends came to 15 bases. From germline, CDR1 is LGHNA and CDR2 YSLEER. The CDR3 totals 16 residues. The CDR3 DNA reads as TGCGCCAGCAGCCAAGTTACACAGGGTATGTATCAGCCCCAGCATTTT. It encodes CASSQVTQGMYQPQHF.

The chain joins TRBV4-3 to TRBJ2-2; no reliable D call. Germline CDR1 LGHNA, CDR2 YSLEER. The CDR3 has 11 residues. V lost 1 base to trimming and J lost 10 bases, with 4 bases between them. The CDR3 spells CASSQGAELFF. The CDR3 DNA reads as TGCGCCAGCAGCCAAGGAGCGGAGCTGTTTTTT.